The rows below give T cell receptor beta chains drawn from one sample of a study of T cells after posttransplantation cyclophosphamide. The protocol was immunoSEQ multiplex PCR, while the TCRdb copy is restricted to in-frame clones and leaves out a portion. The sample has 8,500 to 9,500 clones, just over 95% seen once. Material: naive CD8+ T cells sorted from PBMCs. All receptors derive from a man aged 50 to 60 in good health, CMV-negative, and a related stem cell transplant donor. Both conserved end residues are part of each CDR3. The order of the fields is D gene, V gene, J gene, CDR3 protein. The D gene is left open where the match is weak.

TRBD2,TRBV7-9,TRBJ2-7,CASSTTSEYYEQYF
NA,TRBV27,TRBJ1-2,CASMGGGYGYTF
TRBD1,TRBV27,TRBJ1-2,CASSFLGQGDYGYTF
NA,TRBV7-8,TRBJ2-7,CASNPVDTTSYEQYF
TRBD2,TRBV7-3,TRBJ2-1,CASSLNSGRASYNEQFF
NA,TRBV7-9,TRBJ2-7,CASSFGTYTYEQYF
NA,TRBV5-6,NA,CASSLAPETQYF
NA,TRBV6-4,TRBJ1-5,CASRGLNQPQHF
NA,TRBV9,TRBJ2-1,CASSVGFSGAYNEQFF
TRBD1,TRBV29-1,TRBJ1-2,CSVYDRVEIYGYTF
TRBD2,TRBV4-3,TRBJ2-1,CASSQDRGVPTVEQFF
NA,TRBV9,TRBJ2-1,CASSVGSVTYNEQFF
NA,TRBV12-2,TRBJ2-3,CASRSRDRGTDTQYF
TRBD1,TRBV29-1,TRBJ2-5,CSVEAGTGGMETQYF
NA,TRBV4-3,TRBJ2-5,CASSHSSGYQETQYF
TRBD2,TRBV11-1,TRBJ2-2,CASSAGSGIGGELFF
TRBD1,TRBV19,TRBJ2-7,CASSMFMSGGRYEQYF
NA,TRBV29-1,TRBJ1-2,CSVGGGAVYGYTF
NA,TRBV18,TRBJ1-6,CASSDSSSPLHF
TRBD2,TRBV6-4,TRBJ2-1,CASSVTSGRGNEQFF
TRBD2,TRBV7-2,TRBJ2-3,CASSLARLAGQTDTQYF
TRBD1,TRBV5-6,TRBJ2-2,CASISRTGLTGELFF
NA,TRBV7-9,TRBJ1-2,CASSSGDYGYTF
NA,TRBV16,TRBJ2-7,CASSSPGGFNEQYF
TRBD2,TRBV11-2,TRBJ2-7,CASSFPTGLAGGLWNEQYF
TRBD1,TRBV7-9,TRBJ2-1,CASSLTGGTFNEQFF
TRBD2,TRBV27,TRBJ2-7,CASSLSPGTSGLEQYF
TRBD1,TRBV9,TRBJ2-1,CASSVGRTGWHEQFF
TRBD1,TRBV6-1,TRBJ1-2,CASSEAATGGAYGYTF
NA,TRBV9,TRBJ1-1,CASSVEGRGAFF
TRBD2,TRBV9,TRBJ2-3,CASSVASGGADTQYF
TRBD2,TRBV6-6,TRBJ2-1,CASSLLAEVYNEQFF
NA,TRBV6-6,TRBJ2-7,CASSSAYEQYF
NA,TRBV6-5,TRBJ2-3,CASSYSPGGTDTQYF
NA,TRBV7-3,TRBJ2-1,CASSSSGGDEQFF